Following are 17 T cell receptor beta chains from one sample sequenced in a study of T-cell memory formation after mild COVID-19. TCRdb independently ran MiXCR on the 5' RACE reads; one entry per CDR3 protein. The sample carries 250,000 to 300,000 distinct CDR3 sequences, 15% to 20% recorded once. Material for sequencing was PBMCs or a T cell subset sorted from them (not recorded which). The receptors were sampled from a man aged 18 to 30 who had mild COVID-19 (a few samples of this study predate the infection). Cell type and time point are not known.

A few counts support this clonotype. The chain is built from TRBV7-3 and TRBJ2-1; no definite D call. The CDR3 runs to 16 residues. CDR1 is SGHTA, CDR2 FQGTGA, per germline. The V end lost 2 bases, the J end lost 0 bases, and 11 bases lay between the germline ends. The CDR3 nucleotides are TGTGCCAGCAGCTTAGGAGCCGGGCCCTCCTACAATGAGCAGTTCTTC. The encoded protein is CASSLGAGPSYNEQFF. The full variable domain, in which reference TRBV7-3 and TRBJ2-1 provide the parts outside the CDR3, is GAGVSQTPSNKVTEKGKYVELRCDPISGHTALYWYRQSLGQGPEFLIYFQGTGAADDSGLPNDRFFAVRPEGSVSTLKIQRTERGDSAVYLCASSLGAGPSYNEQFFGPGTRLTVL.

This clonotype was found a few times. The chain carries TRBV18 and TRBJ1-5; D perhaps matches TRBD1 (6 bases). This CDR3 is 13 amino acids long. V lost 3 bases and J lost 5, with 8 bases in between. The germline V gene encodes CDR1 KGHSH and CDR2 LQKENI. The CDR3 DNA reads TGTGCCAGCTCACCGGGGGGCCATCAGCCCCAGCATTTT. It specifies CASSPGGHQPQHF. The full variable domain, its missing parts supplied by reference TRBV18 and TRBJ1-5, is NAGVMQNPRHLVRRRGQEARLRCSPMKGHSHVYWYRQLPEEGLKFMVYLQKENIIDESGMPKERFSAEFPKEGPSILRIQQVVRGDSAAYFCASSPGGHQPQHFGDGTRLSIL.

The chain carries TRBV7-2 and TRBJ1-2, with D maybe TRBD1 (5 bases). Trimming took off 5 bases at V and 8 bases at J, with 21 bases between the two ends. The germline V gene encodes CDR1 SGHTA and CDR2 FQGNSA. CDR3 length equals 15 residues. CDR3 protein: CASSPLQGALGGYTF. The DNA for the CDR3 is TGTGCCAGCAGCCCGCTTCAGGGAGCTCTAGGAGGCTACACCTTC.

This clonotype appeared many times. This chain joins TRBV20-1 and TRBJ1-1, with no clear D. In germline, CDR1 is DFQATT, CDR2 SNEGSKA (reference sequence). CDR3 size: 14 residues. V shed 8 bases and J shed 0 bases, with 16 bases lying between them. CDR3 protein: CSPLSGVMNTEAFF. CDR3 sequence (DNA): TGCAGTCCCCTAAGTGGGGTAATGAACACTGAAGCTTTCTTT.

This clonotype was seen a handful of times. V gene TRBV12-3 or TRBV12-4 combines with J gene TRBJ2-5, with D possibly being TRBD2 (6 bases). This CDR3 region has 14 residues. V lost 2 bases and J 0 bases, leaving 7 bases between the germline ends. In DNA form, the CDR3 reads TGTGCCAGCAGTTTATGGGAGGACCAAGAGACCCAGTACTTC. Amino acid sequence: CASSLWEDQETQYF.

This clonotype was observed many times. This rearrangement joins TRBV18 to TRBJ2-7; no reliable D call. Germline CDR1 and CDR2: KGHSH and LQKENI. The CDR3 totals 13 residues. V dropped 4 bases and J dropped 3 bases, with 10 bases sitting between them. The CDR3 reads CASSLSQVYEQYV. CDR3 sequence (DNA): TGTGCCAGCTCACTAAGCCAGGTCTACGAGCAGTACGTC.

The chain recombines TRBV7-6 with TRBJ2-2; no firm D call. The V gene's germline CDR1 is SGHVS and CDR2 FNYEAQ. V was cut by 1 base and J by 7 bases, with 4 bases left in between. The CDR3 consists of 12 residues. The CDR3 is CASSLDLGELFF. CDR3 sequence (DNA): TGTGCCAGCAGCTTAGATCTCGGGGAGCTGTTTTTT. Variable domain in full (rest from reference TRBV7-6 and TRBJ2-2): GAGVSQSPRYKVTKRGQDVALRCDPISGHVSLYWYRQALGQGPEFLTYFNYEAQQDKSGLPNDRFSAERPEGSISTLTIQRTEQRDSAMYRCASSLDLGELFFGEGSRLTVL.

This clonotype was picked up many times. The chain recombines TRBV7-9 with TRBJ1-6; TRBD1 aligns across 7 bases. The CDR3 is 17 amino acids. The V gene end was trimmed by 8 bases and the J gene end by 3 bases; junction bases not matched to a gene: 13. CDR1 SEHNR and CDR2 FQNEAQ come from the germline V gene (reference sequence). This CDR3 reads CASRRPTGADYNSPLHF. For the CDR3, the DNA is TGTGCCAGCCGCCGCCCCACAGGGGCCGACTATAATTCACCCCTCCACTTT.

This rearrangement joins TRBV4-2 to TRBJ1-1; D not certain. The CDR3 contains 16 residues. V was pared by 1 base and J by 2 bases, with 14 bases between. Germline CDR1 and CDR2: LGHNA and YNFKEQ. The CDR3 reads CASSQVTPQSNTEAFF. The CDR3 coding sequence is TGTGCCAGCAGCCAAGTTACCCCCCAATCCAACACTGAAGCTTTCTTT.

In this sample, this clonotype turned up many times. V and J are TRBV5-5 and TRBJ2-7; 9 nucleotides line up with TRBD1. The germline V gene has CDR1 SGHKS and CDR2 YYEKEE (reference sequence). This CDR3 has 13 amino acids. V dropped 2 bases and J dropped 4; count of bases not matched to a gene: 1. The CDR3, as DNA: TGTGCCAGCAGCTTTGACAGGGGGTACGAGCAGTACGTC. Residues: CASSFDRGYEQYV.

This clonotype was detected a few times. This sequence joins TRBV4-2 and TRBJ2-3; 7 bases fit TRBD2. Germline V lookup: CDR1 LGHNA, CDR2 YNFKEQ. This CDR3 has 14 amino acids. J lost 2 bases, V lost 3 bases, and 2 bases had no gene match. The CDR3 sequence: CASSHQRDTDTQYF. For the CDR3, the DNA is TGTGCCAGCAGCCACCAGCGGGACACAGATACGCAGTATTTT.

The V call is TRBV6-5, the J call TRBJ2-5; the D gene is possibly TRBD2 (6 bases). This CDR3 is built from 16 residues. Germline loops: CDR1 MNHEY, CDR2 SVGAGI. V dropped 5 bases and J dropped 0 bases, with 16 bases sitting between them. The CDR3 DNA sequence: TGTGCCAGCAGTGACTTGGGCGGGGCGGACCAAGAGACCCAGTACTTC. Its protein product is CASSDLGGADQETQYF.

Here the CDR3 DNA reads TGTGCCAGCAGCTTAGCAAGGACTAGCGGGGGTAGCTCCTACAATGAGCAGTTCTTC. This encodes CASSLARTSGGSSYNEQFF. The chain couples TRBV7-6 to TRBJ2-1; TRBD2 agrees at 13 bases. Per germline, CDR1 SGHVS and CDR2 FNYEAQ. The CDR3 contains 19 residues. The junction had 5 bases not matched to a gene; V was cut back by 0 bases and J by 0 bases.

This clonotype was seen more than once but under ten times. This chain connects TRBV12-3 or TRBV12-4 to TRBJ2-1; D possibly corresponds to TRBD2 (6 bases). The germline V and J ends were trimmed by 1 base and 6 bases, with 7 bases remaining between them. The CDR3 is made up of 13 amino acids. The DNA of the CDR3 is TGTGCCAGCAGTTTAGAGACTAGCAATGAGCAGTTCTTC. Translated, it gives CASSLETSNEQFF.

A few counts support this clonotype. The CDR3 region is CSARDLGTGGYEQYF. DNA of the CDR3: TGCAGTGCTAGAGATCTGGGGACAGGGGGCTACGAGCAGTACTTC. The rearrangement joins TRBV20-1 to TRBJ2-7; 11 bases match TRBD1. Looked up from germline, CDR1 is DFQATT and CDR2 is SNEGSKA (reference sequence). This CDR3 is 15 amino acids long. J was trimmed by 3 bases and V by 0 bases; bases with no gene match: 4.

This clonotype was counted a few times. The chain uses TRBV5-1 and TRBJ2-3; 7 nucleotides line up with TRBD1. Germline V gene data show CDR1 as SGHRS and CDR2 as YFSETQ. Unmatched junction bases numbered 3, after V lost 3 bases and J lost 2 bases. This CDR3 spans 14 amino acids. Here the CDR3 DNA reads TGCGCCAGCAGCTGGACAGGCTACACAGATACGCAGTATTTT. Residues: CASSWTGYTDTQYF.

A few counts support this clonotype. The chain joins TRBV7-2 to TRBJ2-1; 7 bases are a match to TRBD2. The ends lost 6 bases at V and 12 bases at J; junction bases unmatched: 11. Germline V CDR1 and CDR2: SGHTA, FQGNSA. The CDR3 extends over 13 amino acids. CDR3 sequence reads: CASRGASGLGQFF. In nucleotides, the CDR3 is TGTGCCAGCAGGGGTGCTAGCGGCCTAGGGCAGTTCTTC.